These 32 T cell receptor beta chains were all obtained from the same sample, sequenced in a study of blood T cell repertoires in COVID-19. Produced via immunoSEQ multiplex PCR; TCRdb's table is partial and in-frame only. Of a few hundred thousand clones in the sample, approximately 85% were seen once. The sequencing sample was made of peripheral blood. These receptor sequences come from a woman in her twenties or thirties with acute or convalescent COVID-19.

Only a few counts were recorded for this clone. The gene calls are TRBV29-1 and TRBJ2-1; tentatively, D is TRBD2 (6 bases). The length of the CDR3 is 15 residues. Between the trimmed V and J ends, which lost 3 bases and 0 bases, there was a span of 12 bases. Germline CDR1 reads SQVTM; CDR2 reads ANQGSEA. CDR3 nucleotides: TGCAGCGTTGATCCCCCCGGGAGCTCCTACAATGAGCAGTTCTTC. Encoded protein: CSVDPPGSSYNEQFF.

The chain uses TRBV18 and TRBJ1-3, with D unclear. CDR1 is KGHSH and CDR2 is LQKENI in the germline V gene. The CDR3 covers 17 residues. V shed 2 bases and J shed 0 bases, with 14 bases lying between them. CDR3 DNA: TGTGCCAGCTCACCAAGGACTATAGAGTTCTCTGGAAACACCATATATTTT. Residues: CASSPRTIEFSGNTIYF.

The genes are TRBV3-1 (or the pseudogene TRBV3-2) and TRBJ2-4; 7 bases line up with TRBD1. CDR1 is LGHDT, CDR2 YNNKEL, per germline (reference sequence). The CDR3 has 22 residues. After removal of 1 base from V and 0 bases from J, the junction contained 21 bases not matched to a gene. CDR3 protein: CASSQAEDDRARISLAKNIQYF. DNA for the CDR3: TGTGCCAGCAGCCAAGCCGAGGACGACAGGGCGCGAATAAGCCTAGCCAAAAACATTCAGTACTTC.

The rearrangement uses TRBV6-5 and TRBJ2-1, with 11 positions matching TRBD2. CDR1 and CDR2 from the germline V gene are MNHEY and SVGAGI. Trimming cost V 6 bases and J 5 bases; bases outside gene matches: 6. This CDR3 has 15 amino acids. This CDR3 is CASRAGTSGNNEQFF. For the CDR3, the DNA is TGTGCCAGCAGGGCCGGGACTAGCGGAAACAATGAGCAGTTCTTC.

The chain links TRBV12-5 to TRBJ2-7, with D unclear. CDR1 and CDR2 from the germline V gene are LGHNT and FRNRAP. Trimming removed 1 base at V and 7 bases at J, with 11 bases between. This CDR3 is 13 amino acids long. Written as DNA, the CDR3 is TGTGCTAGTGGTTTGGACTTACCGATAGAGCAGTACTTC. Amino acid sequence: CASGLDLPIEQYF.

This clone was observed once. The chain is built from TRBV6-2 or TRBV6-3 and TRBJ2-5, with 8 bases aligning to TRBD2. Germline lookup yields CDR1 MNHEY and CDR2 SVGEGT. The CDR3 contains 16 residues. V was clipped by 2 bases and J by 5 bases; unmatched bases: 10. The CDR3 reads CASSYRGSGTAETQYF. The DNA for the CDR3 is TGTGCCAGCAGTTACCGAGGTAGCGGGACGGCTGAGACCCAGTACTTC.

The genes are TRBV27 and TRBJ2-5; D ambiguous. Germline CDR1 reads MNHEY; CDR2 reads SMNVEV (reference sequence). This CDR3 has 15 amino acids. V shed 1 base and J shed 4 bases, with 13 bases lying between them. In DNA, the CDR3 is TGTGCCAGCAGTTTATTTTCCAGAGGCTCAGAGACCCAGTACTTC. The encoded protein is CASSLFSRGSETQYF.

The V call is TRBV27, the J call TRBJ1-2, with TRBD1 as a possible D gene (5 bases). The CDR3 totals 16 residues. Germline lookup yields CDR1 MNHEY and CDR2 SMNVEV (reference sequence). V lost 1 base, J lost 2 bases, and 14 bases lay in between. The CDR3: CASSLFGSGANYGYTF. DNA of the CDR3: TGTGCCAGCAGTTTATTCGGAAGTGGGGCAAACTATGGCTACACCTTC.

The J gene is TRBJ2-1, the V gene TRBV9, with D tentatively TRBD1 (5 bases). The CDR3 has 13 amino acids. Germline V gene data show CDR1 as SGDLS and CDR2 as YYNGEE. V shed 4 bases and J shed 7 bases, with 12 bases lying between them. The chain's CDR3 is CASSITGRNEQFF. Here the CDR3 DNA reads TGTGCCAGCAGCATTACAGGTAGAAATGAGCAGTTCTTC. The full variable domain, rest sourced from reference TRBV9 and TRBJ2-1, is DSGVTQTPKHLITATGQRVTLRCSPRSGDLSVYWYQQSLDQGLQFLIQYYNGEERAKGNILERFSAQQFPDLHSELNLSSLELGDSALYFCASSITGRNEQFFGPGTRLTVL.

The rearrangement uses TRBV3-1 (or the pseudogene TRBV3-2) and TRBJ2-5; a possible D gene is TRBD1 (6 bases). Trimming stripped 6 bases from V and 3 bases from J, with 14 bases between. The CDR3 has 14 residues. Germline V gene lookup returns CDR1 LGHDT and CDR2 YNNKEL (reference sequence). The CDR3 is CASSYRAHEETQYF. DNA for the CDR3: TGTGCCAGCAGTTACAGGGCGCATGAAGAGACCCAGTACTTC.

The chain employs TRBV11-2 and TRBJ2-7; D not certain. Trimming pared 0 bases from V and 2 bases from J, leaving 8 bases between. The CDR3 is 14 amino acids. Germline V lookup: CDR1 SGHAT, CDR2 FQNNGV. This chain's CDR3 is CASSLEAAAYEQYF. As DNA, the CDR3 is TGTGCCAGCAGCTTAGAAGCCGCCGCCTACGAGCAGTACTTC.

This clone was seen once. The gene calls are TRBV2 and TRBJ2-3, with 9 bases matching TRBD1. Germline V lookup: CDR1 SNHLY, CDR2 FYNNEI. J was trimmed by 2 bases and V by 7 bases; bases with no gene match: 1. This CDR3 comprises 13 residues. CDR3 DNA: TGTGCCAGCAACAGGGGGCTCACAGATACGCAGTATTTT. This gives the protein CASNRGLTDTQYF.

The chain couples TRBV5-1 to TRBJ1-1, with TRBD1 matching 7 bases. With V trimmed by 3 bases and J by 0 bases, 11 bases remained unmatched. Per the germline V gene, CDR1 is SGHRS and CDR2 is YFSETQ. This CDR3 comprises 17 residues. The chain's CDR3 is CASSSMPGQGVNTEAFF. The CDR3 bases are TGCGCCAGCAGCTCGATGCCGGGGCAGGGGGTGAACACTGAAGCTTTCTTT. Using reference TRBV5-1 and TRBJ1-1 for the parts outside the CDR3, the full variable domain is KAGVTQTPRYLIKTRGQQVTLSCSPISGHRSVSWYQQTPGQGLQFLFEYFSETQRNKGNFPGRFSGRQFSNSRSEMNVSTLELGDSALYLCASSSMPGQGVNTEAFFGQGTRLTVV.

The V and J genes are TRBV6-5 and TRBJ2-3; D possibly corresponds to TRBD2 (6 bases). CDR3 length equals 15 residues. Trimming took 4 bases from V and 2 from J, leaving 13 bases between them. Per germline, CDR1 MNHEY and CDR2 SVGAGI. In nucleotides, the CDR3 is TGTGCCAGCAGTTCTCGGGGGAGCGACACAGATACGCAGTATTTT. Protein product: CASSSRGSDTDTQYF.

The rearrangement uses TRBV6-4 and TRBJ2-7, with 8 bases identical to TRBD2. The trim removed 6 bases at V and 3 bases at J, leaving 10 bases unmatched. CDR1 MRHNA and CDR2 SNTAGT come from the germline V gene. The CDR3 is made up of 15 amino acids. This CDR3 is CASRGVGGRLYEQYF. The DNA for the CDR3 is TGTGCCAGCAGGGGGGTTGGCGGGAGGCTCTACGAGCAGTACTTC.

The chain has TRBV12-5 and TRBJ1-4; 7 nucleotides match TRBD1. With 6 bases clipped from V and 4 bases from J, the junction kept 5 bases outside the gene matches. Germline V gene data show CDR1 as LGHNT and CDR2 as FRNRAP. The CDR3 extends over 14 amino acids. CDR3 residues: CASGTGDHNEKLFF. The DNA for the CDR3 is TGTGCTAGTGGCACAGGGGACCATAATGAAAAACTGTTTTTT.

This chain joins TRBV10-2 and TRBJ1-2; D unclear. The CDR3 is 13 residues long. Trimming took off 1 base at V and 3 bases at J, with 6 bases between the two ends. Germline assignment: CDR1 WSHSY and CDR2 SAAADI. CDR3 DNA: TGCGCCAGCAGTGAGTGGTCGGACTATGGCTACACCTTC. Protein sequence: CASSEWSDYGYTF.

CDR3 region: CASSPFDTEAFF. The CDR3 DNA follows: TGTGCCAGCAGCCCCTTTGACACTGAAGCTTTCTTT. The rearrangement links TRBV11-3 to TRBJ1-1; D not resolved. The V end lost 5 bases, the J end lost 3 bases, and 7 bases lay between the germline ends. The germline gives CDR1 SGHNT, CDR2 YENEEA. This CDR3 region has 12 residues.

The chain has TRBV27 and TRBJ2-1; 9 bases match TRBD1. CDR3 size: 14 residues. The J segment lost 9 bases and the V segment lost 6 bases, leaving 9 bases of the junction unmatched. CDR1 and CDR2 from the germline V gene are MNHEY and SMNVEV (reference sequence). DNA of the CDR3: TGTGCCAGCAGGAGGGACAGGGTGGTCGGTGAGCAGTTCTTC. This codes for CASRRDRVVGEQFF.

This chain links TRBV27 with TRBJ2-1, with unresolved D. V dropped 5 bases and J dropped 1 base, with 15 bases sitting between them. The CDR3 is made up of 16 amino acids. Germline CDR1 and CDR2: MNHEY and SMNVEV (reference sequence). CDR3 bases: TGTGCCAGCAGTATTGTTCTCACCGGGTCCTACAATGAGCAGTTCTTC. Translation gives CASSIVLTGSYNEQFF.

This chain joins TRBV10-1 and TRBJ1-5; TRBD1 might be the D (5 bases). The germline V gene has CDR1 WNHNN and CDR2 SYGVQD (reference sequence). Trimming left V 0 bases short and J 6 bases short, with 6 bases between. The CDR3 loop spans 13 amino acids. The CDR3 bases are TGCGCCAGCAGTGAGTCAGGGGTTCAGCCCCAGCATTTT. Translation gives CASSESGVQPQHF.

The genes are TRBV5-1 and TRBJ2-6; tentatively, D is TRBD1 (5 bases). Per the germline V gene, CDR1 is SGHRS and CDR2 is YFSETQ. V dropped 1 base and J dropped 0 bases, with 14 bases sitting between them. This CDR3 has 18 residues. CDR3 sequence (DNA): TGCGCCAGCAGCTTGTTCAAGGGGTCAGGCTCTGGGGCCAACGTCCTGACTTTC. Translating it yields CASSLFKGSGSGANVLTF.

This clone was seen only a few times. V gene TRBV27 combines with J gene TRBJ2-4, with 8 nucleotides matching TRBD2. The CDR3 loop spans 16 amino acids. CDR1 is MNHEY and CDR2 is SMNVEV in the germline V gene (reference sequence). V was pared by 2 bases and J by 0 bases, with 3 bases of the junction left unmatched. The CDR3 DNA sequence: TGTGCCAGCAGTTTACGGGAGGGATTAGCCAAAAACATTCAGTACTTC. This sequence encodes CASSLREGLAKNIQYF.

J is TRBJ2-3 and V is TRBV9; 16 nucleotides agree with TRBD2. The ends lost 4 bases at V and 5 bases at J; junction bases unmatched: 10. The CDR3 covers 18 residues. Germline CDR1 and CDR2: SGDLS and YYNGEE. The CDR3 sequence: CASSLTGTSGRGGDTQYF. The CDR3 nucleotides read TGTGCCAGCAGCTTAACCGGGACTAGCGGGAGGGGTGGAGATACGCAGTATTTT. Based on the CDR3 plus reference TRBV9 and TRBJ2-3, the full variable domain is DSGVTQTPKHLITATGQRVTLRCSPRSGDLSVYWYQQSLDQGLQFLIQYYNGEERAKGNILERFSAQQFPDLHSELNLSSLELGDSALYFCASSLTGTSGRGGDTQYFGPGTRLTVL.

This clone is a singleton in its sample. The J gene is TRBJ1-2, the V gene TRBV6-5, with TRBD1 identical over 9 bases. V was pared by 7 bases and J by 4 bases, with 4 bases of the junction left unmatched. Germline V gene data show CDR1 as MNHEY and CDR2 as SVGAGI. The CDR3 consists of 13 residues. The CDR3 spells CASKSGQGYGYTF. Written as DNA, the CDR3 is TGTGCCAGCAAATCGGGACAGGGCTATGGCTACACCTTC.

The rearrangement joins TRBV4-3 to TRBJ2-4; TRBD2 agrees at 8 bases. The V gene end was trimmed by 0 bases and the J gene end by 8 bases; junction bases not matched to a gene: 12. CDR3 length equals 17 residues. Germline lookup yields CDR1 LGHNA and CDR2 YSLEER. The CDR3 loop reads CASSQDGNGRASDIQYF. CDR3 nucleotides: TGCGCCAGCAGCCAAGACGGTAACGGGAGGGCCTCAGACATTCAGTACTTC.

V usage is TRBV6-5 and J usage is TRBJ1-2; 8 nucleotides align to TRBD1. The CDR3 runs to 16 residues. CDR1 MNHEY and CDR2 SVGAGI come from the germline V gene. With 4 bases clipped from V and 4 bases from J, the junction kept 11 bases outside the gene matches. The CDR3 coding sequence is TGTGCCAGCAGTTCCAGTTCAGGGGGCTCCGCCTATGGCTACACCTTC. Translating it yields CASSSSSGGSAYGYTF.

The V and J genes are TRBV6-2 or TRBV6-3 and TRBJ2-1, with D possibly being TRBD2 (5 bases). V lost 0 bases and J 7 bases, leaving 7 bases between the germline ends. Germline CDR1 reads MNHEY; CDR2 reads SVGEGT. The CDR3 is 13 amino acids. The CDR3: CASSYSRGNEQFF. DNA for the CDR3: TGTGCCAGCAGTTACTCCCGGGGAAATGAGCAGTTCTTC.

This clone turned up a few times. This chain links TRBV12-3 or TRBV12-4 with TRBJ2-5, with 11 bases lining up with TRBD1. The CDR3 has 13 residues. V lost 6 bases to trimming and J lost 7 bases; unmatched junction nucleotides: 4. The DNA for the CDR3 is TGTGCCAGCAGACCGGGACAGGGGGGGACCCAGTACTTC. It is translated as CASRPGQGGTQYF.

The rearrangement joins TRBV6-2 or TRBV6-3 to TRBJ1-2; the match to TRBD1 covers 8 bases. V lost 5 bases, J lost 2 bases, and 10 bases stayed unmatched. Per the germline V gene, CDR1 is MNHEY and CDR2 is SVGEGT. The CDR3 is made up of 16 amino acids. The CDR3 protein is CASSRIWTGINYGYTF. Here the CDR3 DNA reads TGTGCCAGCAGTCGAATTTGGACAGGGATCAACTATGGCTACACCTTC.

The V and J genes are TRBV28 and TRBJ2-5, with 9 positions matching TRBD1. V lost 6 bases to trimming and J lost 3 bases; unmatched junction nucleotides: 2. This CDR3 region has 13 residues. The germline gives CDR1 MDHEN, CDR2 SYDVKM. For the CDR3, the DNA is TGTGCCAGCAGAAGACAGGGGGAAGAGACCCAGTACTTC. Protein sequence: CASRRQGEETQYF.

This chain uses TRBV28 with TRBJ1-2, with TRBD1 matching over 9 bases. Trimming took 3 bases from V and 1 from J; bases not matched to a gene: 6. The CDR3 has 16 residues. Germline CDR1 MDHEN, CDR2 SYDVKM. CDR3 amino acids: CASSFIGTGYNYGYTF. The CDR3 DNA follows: TGTGCCAGCAGTTTCATAGGGACAGGGTATAACTATGGCTACACCTTC.